A single sample is the source of the 26 T cell receptor beta chains below, sequenced in a study of T cell responses to AZD1222 COVID-19 vaccine. Repertoires were generated with immunoSEQ multiplex PCR, while TCRdb's copy carries only in-frame clones and drops some. The table includes 94,000 or so clones, 90% detected once. The sample here was peripheral blood, taken on day 0 of AZD1222 vaccination. The receptor set was obtained from an adult in good health.

The chain links TRBV5-1 to TRBJ2-7, with D possibly being TRBD2 (5 bases). V was pared by 4 bases and J by 3 bases, with 17 bases between. This CDR3 is built from 15 residues. Germline CDR1 and CDR2: SGHRS and YFSETQ. Written as DNA, the CDR3 is TGCGCCAGCAGCGCGGTCGGAGGCAACCTCTACGAGCAGTACTTC. Protein product: CASSAVGGNLYEQYF.

V usage is TRBV11-2 and J usage is TRBJ1-1; D is perhaps TRBD1 (6 bases). The CDR3 has 13 amino acids. The V end lost 5 bases, the J end lost 3 bases, and 10 bases lay between the germline ends. The germline V gene has CDR1 SGHAT and CDR2 FQNNGV. The CDR3 sequence: CASSTTGDTEAFF. As DNA, the CDR3 is TGTGCCAGCAGCACGACAGGTGACACTGAAGCTTTCTTT.

The J gene is TRBJ2-1, the V gene TRBV28, with 12 bases that match TRBD2. The CDR3 has 15 amino acids. Germline trimming cut 4 bases from V and 5 bases from J; bases unmatched to any gene: 3. Germline CDR1 and CDR2: MDHEN and SYDVKM. CDR3 nucleotide sequence: TGTGCCAGCAGTTCTACTAGCGGGGGGAACAATGAGCAGTTCTTC. It encodes CASSSTSGGNNEQFF.

The genes are TRBV5-4 and TRBJ2-1; 12 nucleotides match TRBD2. J lost 7 bases, V lost 3 bases, and 8 bases had no gene match. The CDR3 totals 16 residues. Germline CDR1 is SGHNT and CDR2 is YYREEE (reference sequence). The CDR3, as DNA: TGTGCCAGCAGCTCGGAGACCGGGACTAGCGGGAATGAGCAGTTCTTC. It is translated as CASSSETGTSGNEQFF.

The rearrangement joins TRBV5-4 to TRBJ2-1; TRBD1 might be the D (7 bases). Trimming pared 2 bases from V and 7 bases from J, leaving 13 bases between. Germline V gene lookup returns CDR1 SGHNT and CDR2 YYREEE (reference sequence). CDR3 size: 14 residues. The CDR3 bases are TGTGCCAGCAGCTTTAACCAGGGGGGAAATGAGCAGTTCTTC. This gives the protein CASSFNQGGNEQFF.

V is TRBV29-1 and J is TRBJ1-1; the D gene is possibly TRBD1 (5 bases). This CDR3 contains 13 residues. Trimming removed 5 bases at V and 2 bases at J, with 12 bases between. Germline CDR1 reads SQVTM; CDR2 reads ANQGSEA. CDR3 DNA: TGCAGCGTTTCGGTCGGGGGTAACACTGAAGCTTTCTTT. Protein: CSVSVGGNTEAFF.

This chain's CDR3 is CASSPQGQGGYTF. The DNA of the CDR3 is TGTGCCAGCAGTCCACAGGGGCAGGGCGGCTACACCTTC. The chain joins TRBV12-3 or TRBV12-4 to TRBJ1-2; 7 nucleotides align to TRBD1. With 5 bases clipped from V and 8 bases from J, the junction kept 8 bases outside the gene matches. This CDR3 is built from 13 residues.

The rearrangement joins TRBV11-2 to TRBJ2-2, with D unclear. The V and J ends lost 6 bases and 4 bases respectively, with 3 bases between them. The V gene's germline CDR1 is SGHAT and CDR2 FQNNGV. The CDR3 runs 11 residues. CDR3 sequence (DNA): TGTGCCAGCAGACTCACCGGGGAGCTGTTTTTT. This gives the protein CASRLTGELFF.

The chain joins TRBV12-3 or TRBV12-4 to TRBJ2-5; D not certain. V lost 2 bases to trimming and J lost 5 bases, with 9 bases between them. The CDR3 contains 13 residues. The CDR3 DNA is TGTGCCAGCAGTTTAAACGTGGGGGAGACCCAGTACTTC. Translation gives CASSLNVGETQYF.

Of note for this clone: An end of the junction differs from the germline gene, which may be a read error. DNA of the CDR3: TGTGCCAGCTGCTTAGGGGTGACCGAAAAACTGTTTTTT. Its protein is CASCLGVTEKLFF. The chain combines TRBV7-9 with TRBJ1-4, with D tentatively TRBD1 (5 bases). This CDR3 comprises 13 residues. CDR1 and CDR2 from the germline V gene are SEHNR and FQNEAQ (reference sequence). Combining the CDR3 with reference TRBV7-9 and TRBJ1-4 gives the whole variable domain DTGVSQNPRHKITKRGQNVTFRCDPISEHNRLYWYRQTLGQGPEFLTYFQNEAQLEKSRLLSDRFSAERPKGSFSTLEIQRTEQGDSAMYLCASCLGVTEKLFFGSGTQLSVL.

The chain carries TRBV4-3 and TRBJ2-2; TRBD2 matches 16 bases. Germline loops: CDR1 LGHNA, CDR2 YSLEER. This CDR3 region has 19 residues. The V and J ends lost 3 bases and 3 bases, in that order; junction bases with no gene match: 7. The CDR3 loop is CASSHRRGTSGRDTGELFF. The DNA of the CDR3 is TGCGCCAGCAGCCACCGTCGAGGGACTAGCGGGAGGGACACCGGGGAGCTGTTTTTT.

V is TRBV28 and J is TRBJ2-7, with D unclear. The CDR3 loop spans 11 amino acids. Germline assignment: CDR1 MDHEN and CDR2 SYDVKM. V gave up 7 bases and J gave up 5 bases, with 9 bases separating them. The CDR3 nucleotides are TGTGCCAGCAACCTCGGCCACGAGCAGTACTTC. Translation: CASNLGHEQYF.

The chain recombines TRBV6-2 or TRBV6-3 with TRBJ2-2; 12 positions agree with TRBD2. CDR3 length: 19 amino acids. V lost 4 bases, J lost 2 bases, and 11 bases stayed unmatched. Germline CDR1 is MNHEY and CDR2 is SVGEGT. CDR3 in DNA: TGTGCCAGCAGTTCAGCCCCTAGCGGGAGGGCCCCTAACACCGGGGAGCTGTTTTTT. Its translation is CASSSAPSGRAPNTGELFF.

Here the CDR3 reads CASTLAGDPREQYF. CDR3 in DNA: TGTGCCAGCACCCTAGCGGGGGACCCCCGCGAGCAGTACTTC. This chain joins TRBV19 and TRBJ2-7; 10 bases agree with TRBD2. The CDR3 has 14 amino acids. The V gene end was trimmed by 9 bases and the J gene end by 6 bases; junction bases not matched to a gene: 11. The germline CDR1 and CDR2 sequences are LNHDA and SQIVND (reference sequence).

The rearrangement links TRBV13 to TRBJ2-7; D uncertain. The CDR3 is made up of 12 amino acids. The V and J ends lost 5 bases and 2 bases respectively, with 7 bases between them. Germline CDR1 PRHDT, CDR2 FYEKMQ (reference sequence). CDR3 in DNA: TGTGCCAGCAGCGAATCAGCCTACGAGCAGTACTTC. It encodes CASSESAYEQYF.

The chain carries TRBV2 and TRBJ2-5, with a possible D match to TRBD1 (5 bases). Germline-derived CDR1 and CDR2 are SNHLY and FYNNEI. Trimming took off 7 bases at V and 4 bases at J, with 7 bases between the two ends. CDR3 length: 11 amino acids. CDR3 sequence (DNA): TGTGCCAGCACCGACAGAGAGACCCAGTACTTC. This codes for CASTDRETQYF.

V usage is TRBV10-3 and J usage is TRBJ1-5, with D tentatively TRBD1 (5 bases). The CDR3 is made up of 14 amino acids. Germline-derived CDR1 and CDR2 are ENHRY and SYGVKD. The V gene lost 3 bases and the J gene lost 5 bases, with 11 bases spanning the gap. Written as DNA, the CDR3 is TGTGCCATCAGTGACGCCGACAGTTATCAGCCCCAGCATTTT. Translated, it gives CAISDADSYQPQHF.

This chain links TRBV7-6 with TRBJ2-1, with D possibly TRBD1 on 6 matching bases. Germline V gene data show CDR1 as SGHVS and CDR2 as FNYEAQ. The CDR3 is 13 residues long. The V end was cut by 4 bases, the J end by 10 bases, with 14 bases between. In nucleotides, the CDR3 is TGTGCCAGCAGCTCCCAGAGGGGGACGGAGCAGTTCTTC. Its protein product is CASSSQRGTEQFF.

This clone was seen at least ten times. The rearrangement uses TRBV28 and TRBJ2-1, with D possibly being TRBD1 (5 bases). Germline CDR1 is MDHEN and CDR2 is SYDVKM. V shed 7 bases and J shed 2 bases, with 12 bases lying between them. This CDR3 comprises 14 residues. CDR3 region: CASTLGLAYNEQFF. The CDR3 bases are TGTGCCAGCACCCTGGGGCTTGCCTACAATGAGCAGTTCTTC.

This clone was recorded once. The genes are TRBV11-2 and TRBJ1-2, with TRBD1 as a possible D gene (6 bases). The CDR3 covers 13 residues. Trimming took off 5 bases at V and 8 bases at J, with 15 bases between the two ends. Germline lookup yields CDR1 SGHAT and CDR2 FQNNGV. For the CDR3, the DNA is TGTGCCAGCAGCCCGGGGGGCGCGAGGGGCTACACCTTC. Encoded protein: CASSPGGARGYTF.

The chain links TRBV27 to TRBJ1-5; unclear D gene. Germline V CDR1 and CDR2: MNHEY, SMNVEV (reference sequence). The V and J ends lost 2 bases and 5 bases respectively, with 7 bases between them. The CDR3 is 13 residues long. DNA of the CDR3: TGTGCCAGCAGTTTAGAACCCCATCAGCCCCAGCATTTT. Amino acids: CASSLEPHQPQHF.

This clone was seen only a few times. This chain connects TRBV6-2 or TRBV6-3 to TRBJ2-7; perhaps D is TRBD1 or TRBD2 (5 bases each). Germline V CDR1 and CDR2: MNHEY, SVGEGT. The ends were cut back, 6 bases at V and 2 bases at J, with 17 bases in the middle. This CDR3 region has 15 residues. The CDR3 is CASSDPGTVAYEQYF. In DNA, the CDR3 is TGTGCCAGCAGCGATCCCGGGACCGTCGCCTACGAGCAGTACTTC.

This clone was seen just once. The chain combines TRBV7-9 with TRBJ2-5, with 8 bases that match TRBD1. Germline assignment: CDR1 SEHNR and CDR2 FQNEAQ (reference sequence). The CDR3 loop spans 14 amino acids. V lost 1 base, J lost 5 bases, and 3 bases stayed unmatched. The CDR3 spells CASSLGQGLETQYF. In DNA form, the CDR3 reads TGTGCCAGCAGCTTAGGACAGGGGTTGGAGACCCAGTACTTC.

The chain combines TRBV5-4 with TRBJ1-4; no definite D call. V was trimmed by 0 bases and J by 5 bases, leaving 11 bases between them. The CDR3 contains 15 residues. CDR1 is SGHNT, CDR2 YYREEE, per germline (reference sequence). The CDR3 is CASSLGGVGNEKLFF. As DNA, the CDR3 is TGTGCCAGCAGCTTGGGCGGGGTTGGGAATGAAAAACTGTTTTTT.

In this sample, this clone turned up once. The V call is TRBV19, the J call TRBJ2-1, with 9 positions matching TRBD2. Germline V gene sequence: CDR1 LNHDA, CDR2 SQIVND (reference sequence). Trimming took 5 bases from V and 7 from J; bases not matched to a gene: 12. This CDR3 spans 16 amino acids. The CDR3 DNA follows: TGTGCCAGTAGTTTTTTAGCGGGAGCAAGGGAAAATGAGCAGTTCTTC. Protein sequence: CASSFLAGARENEQFF.

The V gene is TRBV15, the J gene TRBJ1-1; D gene uncertain. The CDR3 sequence is 16 residues long. Germline V gene data show CDR1 as LNHNV and CDR2 as YYDKDF (reference sequence). V was cut by 1 base and J by 1 base, with 13 bases left in between. CDR3 region: CATSRVSGRSNTEAFF. For the CDR3, the DNA is TGTGCCACCAGCAGAGTCTCCGGACGGTCGAACACTGAAGCTTTCTTT.